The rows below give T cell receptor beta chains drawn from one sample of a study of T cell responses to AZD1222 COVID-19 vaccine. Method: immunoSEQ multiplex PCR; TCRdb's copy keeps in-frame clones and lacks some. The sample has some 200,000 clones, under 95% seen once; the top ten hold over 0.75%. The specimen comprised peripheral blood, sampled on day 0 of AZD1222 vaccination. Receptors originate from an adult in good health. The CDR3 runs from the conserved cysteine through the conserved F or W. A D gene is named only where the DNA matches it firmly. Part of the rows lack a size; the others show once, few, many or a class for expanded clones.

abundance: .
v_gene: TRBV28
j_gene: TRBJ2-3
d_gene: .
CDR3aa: CASSLLGFVTQYF
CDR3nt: TGTGCCAGCAGTTTATTGGGGTTCGTTACGCAGTATTTT

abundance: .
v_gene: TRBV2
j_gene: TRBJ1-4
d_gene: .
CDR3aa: CASSESTRMGNEKLFF
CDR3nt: TGTGCCAGCAGTGAATCCACGAGGATGGGTAATGAAAAACTGTTTTTT

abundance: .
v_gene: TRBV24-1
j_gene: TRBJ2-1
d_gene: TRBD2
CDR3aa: CATSDALTTSGRYNEQFF
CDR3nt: TGTGCCACCAGTGACGCGCTTACAACTAGCGGGAGGTATAATGAGCAGTTCTTC

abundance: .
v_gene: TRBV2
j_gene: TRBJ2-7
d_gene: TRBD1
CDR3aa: CASSGNRGFSYEQYF
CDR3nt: TGTGCCAGCAGTGGGAACAGGGGATTCTCCTACGAGCAGTACTTC

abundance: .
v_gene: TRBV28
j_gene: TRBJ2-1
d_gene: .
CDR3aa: CASTREETYNEQFF
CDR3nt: TGTGCCAGCACCAGGGAAGAAACCTACAATGAGCAGTTCTTC

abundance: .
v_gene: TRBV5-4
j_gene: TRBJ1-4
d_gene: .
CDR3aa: CASSRWDGGREKLFF
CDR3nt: TGTGCCAGCAGCCGCTGGGACGGGGGGAGAGAAAAACTGTTTTTT

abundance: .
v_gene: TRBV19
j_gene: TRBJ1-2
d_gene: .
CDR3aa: CASSPRPPNYGYTF
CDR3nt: TGTGCCAGTAGTCCCCGGCCGCCTAACTATGGCTACACCTTC

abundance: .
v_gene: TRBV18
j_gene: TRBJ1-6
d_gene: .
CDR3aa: CASSPVIGGLGSPLHF
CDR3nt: TGTGCCAGCTCACCAGTAATTGGCGGGCTGGGTTCACCCCTCCACTTT

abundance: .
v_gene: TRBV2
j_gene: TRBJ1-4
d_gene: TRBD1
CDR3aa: CASRSSGTGREKLFF
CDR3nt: TGTGCCAGCAGATCAAGCGGGACAGGGAGGGAAAAACTGTTTTTT

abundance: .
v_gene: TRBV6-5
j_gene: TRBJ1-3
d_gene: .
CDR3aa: CASSYSGRTSGNTIYF
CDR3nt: TGTGCCAGCAGTTACTCTGGGAGAACGTCAGGAAACACCATATATTTT

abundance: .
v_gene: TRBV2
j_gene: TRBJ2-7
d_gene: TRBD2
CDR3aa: CASRDTASGDPPDEQYF
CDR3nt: TGTGCCAGCAGGGACACCGCTAGCGGGGACCCTCCCGACGAGCAGTACTTC

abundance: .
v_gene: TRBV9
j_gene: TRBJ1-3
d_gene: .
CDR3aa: CASSLLQGPDTIYF
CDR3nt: TGTGCCAGCAGCCTTTTACAGGGCCCGGACACCATATATTTT

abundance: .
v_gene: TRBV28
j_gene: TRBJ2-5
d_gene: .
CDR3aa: CASSLFRGLQETQYF
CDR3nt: TGTGCCAGCAGTTTATTTAGAGGCCTTCAAGAGACCCAGTACTTC

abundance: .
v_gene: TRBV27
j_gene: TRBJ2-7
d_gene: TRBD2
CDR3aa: CASSPSPLAGGDEQYF
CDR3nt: TGTGCCAGCAGTCCAAGTCCCCTAGCGGGAGGAGATGAGCAGTACTTC

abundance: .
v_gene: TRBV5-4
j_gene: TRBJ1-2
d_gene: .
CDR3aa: CASSLAGTLGGYTF
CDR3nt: TGTGCCAGCAGCTTGGCTGGGACGTTGGGGGGCTACACCTTC

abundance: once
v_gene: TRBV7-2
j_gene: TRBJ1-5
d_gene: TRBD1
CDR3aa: CASSLDRGERPQHF
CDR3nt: TGTGCCAGCAGCTTAGACAGGGGGGAACGGCCCCAGCATTTT